This T cell receptor (beta chain) emerged from a study of T cell responses to AZD1222 COVID-19 vaccine. Regarding the study as a whole: Scientists sampled the repertoires only once the peak T cell response had passed.

Comment on this clone: Its antigen is not known.

Libraries were prepared by immunoSEQ multiplex PCR; TCRdb keeps only in-frame clonotypes and omits some of them. The repertoire holds 120,000 to 150,000 clones, 80% to 90% seen once, with over 2.5% in the top ten. J was trimmed by 3 bases and V by 4 bases; bases with no gene match: 8. The V gene's germline CDR1 is LNHNV and CDR2 YYDKDF (reference sequence). This CDR3 comprises 16 residues. The chain couples TRBV15 to TRBJ1-5; 8 nucleotides agree with TRBD1. This specimen was peripheral blood, taken on day 0 of AZD1222 vaccination. This clonotype was obtained from an adult in good health. CDR3 coding DNA: TGTGCCACCAGCAAATACGGACAGGGCGTCAATCAGCCCCAGCATTTT. This codes for CATSKYGQGVNQPQHF.